Below are 20 T cell receptor beta chains sequenced from a single sample in a study of T-cell reconstitution after alpha-beta-depleted transplantation in children (dated by TCRdb to between 2015 and 2016). Libraries were made using PCR. Sequencer: Illumina HiSeq 2500. To normalize quantification of the TCRbeta repertoire, the TCR libraries were built with molecular barcoding that relied on unique molecular identifiers. The raw public reads went through TCRdb reprocessing: fastp at Q25, MiXCR clone calling, in-frame beta chains kept. Rows matching on CDR3 protein sequence are summarized as one entry with the most common DNA and genes. The table for this sample lists approximately 1,000,000 distinct CDR3 sequences; about 29% of them were counted only once. The ten largest clones take up 28% of the sample. What the treatment or condition label conveys for this sample: allogeneic hematopoietic cell transplantation with graft depleted of TCRalphabeta T cells and CD19 B cells.

This material consisted of PBMCs, mostly from graft donor cells, taken 360 days after TCRalphabeta/CD19-depleted stem cell transplant. The receptor source for this set is a boy less than two years old who had a stem cell transplant for SCID, so the T cells may come from the graft donor.

CDR3 loop: CASSPRQVPMNTEAFF. The CDR3, as DNA: TGCGCCAGCAGCCCCCGACAGGTTCCCATGAACACTGAAGCTTTCTTT. The chain carries TRBV4-1 and TRBJ1-1, with a tentative D call TRBD1 (6 bases). CDR1 MGHRA and CDR2 YSYEKL come from the germline V gene. CDR3 size: 16 residues. V was clipped by 4 bases and J by 0 bases, with 15 bases between them.

The chain uses TRBV6-2 or TRBV6-3 and TRBJ2-4; D gene ambiguous. Germline V gene data show CDR1 as MNHEY and CDR2 as SVGEGT. The ends were cut back, 6 bases at V and 7 bases at J, with 16 bases in the middle. The CDR3 has 14 amino acids. CDR3 sequence (DNA): TGTGCCAGCAGCCCCAGCCTAATTGGGAACATTCAGTACTTC. This codes for CASSPSLIGNIQYF.

DNA for the CDR3: TGTGCCAGCAGCCAGAAGAGTGGTGTGGCCAAAAACATTCAGTACTTC. Protein product: CASSQKSGVAKNIQYF. V is TRBV4-2 and J is TRBJ2-4; D unresolved. Trimming took 3 bases from V and 1 from J, leaving 13 bases between them. The CDR3 sequence is 16 residues long. The V gene's germline CDR1 is LGHNA and CDR2 YNFKEQ.

Only a few counts were recorded for this clonotype. V is TRBV12-3 or TRBV12-4 and J is TRBJ2-1, with 7 positions matching TRBD2. V lost 6 bases and J lost 4; bases outside the gene matches: 24. The length of the CDR3 is 20 residues. This chain's CDR3 is CASSQLHPTKGLFAYNEQFF. The CDR3 nucleotides read TGTGCCAGCAGCCAACTGCATCCTACTAAGGGACTATTTGCGTACAATGAGCAGTTCTTC.

The chain uses TRBV28 and TRBJ2-7; 7 positions match TRBD2. V gave up 6 bases and J gave up 4 bases; unmatched junction bases: 12. This CDR3 has 15 residues. Per the germline V gene, CDR1 is MDHEN and CDR2 is SYDVKM. CDR3 in amino acids: CASRPPWGTNYEQYF. For the CDR3, the DNA is TGTGCCAGCAGACCGCCCTGGGGGACTAATTACGAGCAGTACTTC.

CDR3 sequence: CASSHRPASGGSTDTQYF. The CDR3 DNA follows: TGTGCCAGCAGCCACCGCCCCGCTAGCGGGGGAAGCACAGATACGCAGTATTTT. J is TRBJ2-3 and V is TRBV3-1; TRBD2 aligns across 10 bases. There are 18 residues in the CDR3. V lost 3 bases to trimming and J lost 0 bases; unmatched junction nucleotides: 9. Looked up from germline, CDR1 is LGHDT and CDR2 is YNNKEL (reference sequence).

This clonotype has only a few counts. This rearrangement joins TRBV5-1 to TRBJ1-5; D perhaps matches TRBD1 (6 bases). The germline V gene encodes CDR1 SGHRS and CDR2 YFSETQ. V was pared by 4 bases and J by 4 bases, with 15 bases between. The CDR3 contains 15 residues. The CDR3 nucleotides read TGCGCCAGCAGCCCGTTACAGGGCCCTAATCAGCCCCAGCATTTT. Its translation is CASSPLQGPNQPQHF.

V gene TRBV12-3 or TRBV12-4 combines with J gene TRBJ1-2; D is unclear. The CDR3 contains 15 residues. V was pared by 5 bases and J by 2 bases, with 15 bases between. In nucleotides, the CDR3 is TGTGCCAGCAGTCGCCCCAAGGGAGGAAACTATGGCTACACCTTC. Protein product: CASSRPKGGNYGYTF.

A single count supports this clonotype. V gene TRBV14 combines with J gene TRBJ2-4, with D hard to call. Germline values: CDR1 SGHDN, CDR2 FVKESK. V was clipped by 0 bases and J by 6 bases, with 15 bases between them. The CDR3 covers 16 residues. The CDR3 loop reads CASSQEPRVPGNIQYF. CDR3 bases: TGTGCCAGCAGCCAAGAACCACGGGTCCCGGGAAACATTCAGTACTTC.

This chain connects TRBV12-3 or TRBV12-4 to TRBJ2-7; 8 bases are shared with TRBD1. V was clipped by 4 bases and J by 6 bases; unmatched bases: 8. The CDR3 runs 14 residues. The CDR3 DNA follows: TGTGCCAGCAGTTATTCAGGACAGGGCCCCGAGCAGTACTTC. Protein sequence: CASSYSGQGPEQYF.

The CDR3 DNA sequence: TGCAGCGTTGAGAGGTTACCGTCCTCCTATGGCTACACCTTC. Its protein is CSVERLPSSYGYTF. V usage is TRBV29-1 and J usage is TRBJ1-2, with unresolved D. Germline lookup yields CDR1 SQVTM and CDR2 ANQGSEA. Trimming pared 3 bases from V and 4 bases from J, leaving 15 bases between. There are 14 residues in the CDR3.

In its sample, this clonotype was seen a few times. J is TRBJ2-2 and V is TRBV14; either TRBD1 or TRBD2 may supply D (5 bases each). The V gene lost 6 bases and the J gene lost 0 bases, with 14 bases spanning the gap. The CDR3 has 16 residues. Germline CDR1 is SGHDN and CDR2 is FVKESK. This CDR3 reads CASSWGRHPNTGELFF. CDR3 DNA sequence: TGTGCCAGCAGTTGGGGACGGCACCCGAACACCGGGGAGCTGTTTTTT.

The CDR3 spells CASSQENGRNQPQHF. The CDR3 DNA sequence: TGTGCCAGCAGCCAAGAAAACGGCCGCAATCAGCCCCAGCATTTT. The V call is TRBV3-1, the J call TRBJ1-5; D unclear. Between the trimmed V and J ends, which lost 0 bases and 2 bases, there was a span of 8 bases. CDR1 LGHDT and CDR2 YNNKEL come from the germline V gene (reference sequence). CDR3 length: 15 amino acids.

This clonotype was observed many times. J is TRBJ2-3 and V is TRBV18; no clear D gene. The V end lost 2 bases, the J end lost 5 bases, and 5 bases lay between the germline ends. Germline values: CDR1 KGHSH, CDR2 LQKENI. This CDR3 is 12 amino acids long. CDR3 sequence reads: CASSPKRDTQYF. The DNA of the CDR3 is TGTGCCAGCTCACCAAAACGAGATACGCAGTATTTT. The full variable domain, in which reference TRBV18 and TRBJ2-3 provide the parts outside the CDR3, is NAGVMQNPRHLVRRRGQEARLRCSPMKGHSHVYWYRQLPEEGLKFMVYLQKENIIDESGMPKERFSAEFPKEGPSILRIQQVVRGDSAAYFCASSPKRDTQYFGPGTRLTVL.

Notes on this clonotype: A junction end diverges from the germline sequence, so it may reflect a read error. The V call is TRBV5-1, the J call TRBJ2-7, with D unresolved. CDR1 is SGHRS, CDR2 YFSETQ, per germline. The CDR3 is 15 amino acids. The CDR3 nucleotides read TGCGCCAGCAGCTTAGGTCCAGGCTTCTCCTACGAGCAATACTTC. It is translated as CASSLGPGFSYEQYF. Looking up the rest from reference TRBV5-1 and TRBJ2-7 gives the full variable domain: KAGVTQTPRYLIKTRGQQVTLSCSPISGHRSVSWYQQTPGQGLQFLFEYFSETQRNKGNFPGRFSGRQFSNSRSEMNVSTLELGDSALYLCASSLGPGFSYEQYFGPGTRLTVT.

In its sample, this clonotype was seen a few times. The J gene is TRBJ1-3, the V gene TRBV5-1, with TRBD1 matching 7 bases. With V trimmed by 0 bases and J by 0 bases, 3 bases remained unmatched. Germline V CDR1 and CDR2: SGHRS, YFSETQ. The CDR3 consists of 16 residues. This CDR3 is CASSLGTGVSGNTIYF. CDR3 coding DNA: TGCGCCAGCAGCTTGGGGACAGGCGTCTCTGGAAACACCATATATTTT.

The table lists this clonotype with many counts. The rearrangement links TRBV10-3 to TRBJ1-4; TRBD1 matches 10 bases. This CDR3 is 13 amino acids long. With 10 bases clipped from V and 7 bases from J, the junction kept 6 bases outside the gene matches. Looked up from germline, CDR1 is ENHRY and CDR2 is SYGVKD. The CDR3 nucleotides read TGTGCCAACGGACGGGACAGGGGTGAAAAACTGTTTTTT. It specifies CANGRDRGEKLFF.

The V call is TRBV5-6, the J call TRBJ2-3, with 9 bases fitting TRBD2. V shed 7 bases, J shed 2 bases, and the junction held 8 bases outside the gene matches. This CDR3 spans 15 amino acids. Germline lookup yields CDR1 SGHDT and CDR2 YYEEEE. CDR3 bases: TGTGCCAGCCGCCGACTAGCGGAGACCACAGATACGCAGTATTTT. Translation gives CASRRLAETTDTQYF.

This clonotype was observed many times. The junction shows a germline mismatch at one end, possibly a read error. This chain links TRBV5-1 with TRBJ1-1, with D perhaps matching TRBD1 (5 bases). Germline lookup yields CDR1 SGHRS and CDR2 YFSETQ. This CDR3 is 13 amino acids long. In DNA, the CDR3 is TGTGCCAGCAGCTTTGACAGGAACACTGAAGCTTTCTTT. Its translation: CASSFDRNTEAFF. The full variable domain, rest sourced from reference TRBV5-1 and TRBJ1-1, is KAGVTQTPRYLIKTRGQQVTLSCSPISGHRSVSWYQQTPGQGLQFLFEYFSETQRNKGNFPGRFSGRQFSNSRSEMNVSTLELGDSALYLCASSFDRNTEAFFGQGTRLTVV.

V gene TRBV20-1 combines with J gene TRBJ1-2; 7 bases map to TRBD1. There are 16 residues in the CDR3. Trimming cost V 3 bases and J 3 bases; bases outside gene matches: 13. Germline V CDR1 and CDR2: DFQATT, SNEGSKA (reference sequence). This CDR3 reads CSASRDRVSKDYGYTF. CDR3 coding DNA: TGCAGTGCTAGTCGTGACAGGGTCTCCAAAGACTATGGCTACACCTTC.